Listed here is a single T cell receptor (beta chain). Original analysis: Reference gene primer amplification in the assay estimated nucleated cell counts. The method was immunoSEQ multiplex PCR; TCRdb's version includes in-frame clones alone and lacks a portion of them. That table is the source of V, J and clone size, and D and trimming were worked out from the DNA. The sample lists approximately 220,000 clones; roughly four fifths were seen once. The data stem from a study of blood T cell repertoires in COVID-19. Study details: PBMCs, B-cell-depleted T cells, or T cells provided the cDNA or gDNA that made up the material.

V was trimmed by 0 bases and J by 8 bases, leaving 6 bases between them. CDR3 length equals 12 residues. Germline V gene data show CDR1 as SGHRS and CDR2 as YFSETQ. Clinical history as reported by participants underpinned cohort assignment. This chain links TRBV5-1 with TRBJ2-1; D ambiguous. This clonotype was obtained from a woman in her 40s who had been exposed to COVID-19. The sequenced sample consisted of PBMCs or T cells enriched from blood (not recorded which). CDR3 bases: TGCGCCAGCAGCTTGGCCTTCGATGAGCAGTTCTTC. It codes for CASSLAFDEQFF.